This is a list of T cell receptor beta chains from one sample in a study of T cell responses to AZD1222 COVID-19 vaccine. TCRdb's copy holds only in-frame clones and misses some; the assay was immunoSEQ multiplex PCR. The sample lists 75,000 to 100,000 clones, about 88% occurring once. The input for sequencing was peripheral blood, taken on day 0 of AZD1222 vaccination. Receptors originate from an adult in good health. Both conserved end residues are part of each CDR3. A D gene is named only where the DNA matches it firmly. The listing skips clone size in some rows; elsewhere it reads once, few, many or a size class.

V: TRBV3-1/TRBV3-2; size: .; D: TRBD1; J: TRBJ1-1; DNA: TGTGCCAGCAGCCGCGGGGACAGGGACCCCACTGAAGCTTTCTTT; CDR3: CASSRGDRDPTEAFF
V: TRBV2; size: .; D: .; J: TRBJ2-7; DNA: TGTGCCAGCAGTCGGGGCCTAGGGGCCAGCGAGCAGTACTTC; CDR3: CASSRGLGASEQYF
V: TRBV3-1/TRBV3-2; size: .; D: .; J: TRBJ1-2; DNA: TGTGCCAGCAGCCCTGAGAAGTACTATGGCTACACCTTC; CDR3: CASSPEKYYGYTF
V: TRBV28; size: .; D: TRBD2; J: TRBJ2-7; DNA: TGTGCCAGCACAGACGGGGGGGCAACCTACGAGCAGTACTTC; CDR3: CASTDGGATYEQYF
V: TRBV6-5; size: .; D: .; J: TRBJ1-5; DNA: TGTGCCAGCAGGGGGGCCGAGGCGGGCAATCAGCCCCAGCATTTT; CDR3: CASRGAEAGNQPQHF
V: TRBV6-2/TRBV6-3; size: .; D: TRBD1; J: TRBJ1-5; DNA: TGTGCCAGCAGTTCCTCCGGGACAGGGGGAAATCAGCCCCAGCATTTT; CDR3: CASSSSGTGGNQPQHF
V: TRBV25-1; size: .; D: TRBD1; J: TRBJ2-7; DNA: TGTGCCAGTCAGCGACAGGGCTCATACGAGCAGTACTTC; CDR3: CASQRQGSYEQYF
V: TRBV28; size: .; D: TRBD1; J: TRBJ1-5; DNA: TGTGCCAGCAAAATTCGGACAGGGGGGAATAATCAGCCCCAGCATTTT; CDR3: CASKIRTGGNNQPQHF
V: TRBV18; size: .; D: .; J: TRBJ2-5; DNA: TGTGCCAGCTCACCAAACCAGGGGCCGAAAGAGACCCAGTACTTC; CDR3: CASSPNQGPKETQYF
V: TRBV19; size: .; D: TRBD1; J: TRBJ2-3; DNA: TGTGCCAGTAGTATAGGACAGGGGGCAGATACGCAGTATTTT; CDR3: CASSIGQGADTQYF
V: TRBV2; size: .; D: TRBD1; J: TRBJ2-7; DNA: TGTGCCACCGTGGGTAGGGGGCAGCAGTACTTC; CDR3: CATVGRGQQYF
V: TRBV7-9; size: few; D: .; J: TRBJ2-6; DNA: TGTGCCAGCAGCTCAGCCGCTGGGGGCTCTGGGGCCAACGTCCTGACTTTC; CDR3: CASSSAAGGSGANVLTF
V: TRBV5-1; size: .; D: TRBD1; J: TRBJ2-7; DNA: TGCGCCAGCAGCCACGGTGTGGACAGGGACGCTGAGCAGTACTTC; CDR3: CASSHGVDRDAEQYF
V: TRBV7-2; size: .; D: .; J: TRBJ2-1; DNA: TGTGCCAGCAGCTCCTTGGAGGGGGCGCGAAGATACAATGAGCAGTTCTTC; CDR3: CASSSLEGARRYNEQFF
V: TRBV3-1/TRBV3-2; size: .; D: TRBD2; J: TRBJ2-7; DNA: TGTGCCAGCAGCCAAATACTAGCGGGGGGCCTGTACGAGCAGTACTTC; CDR3: CASSQILAGGLYEQYF
V: TRBV19; size: few; D: .; J: TRBJ1-2; DNA: TGTGCCAGTAGTATGGTTGGCGGGGGCAAGTCCTATGGCTACACCTTC; CDR3: CASSMVGGGKSYGYTF
V: TRBV5-8; size: .; D: TRBD1; J: TRBJ1-2; DNA: TGTGCCAGCAGCCGTGGGACAGGGAATAACTATGGCTACACCTTC; CDR3: CASSRGTGNNYGYTF
V: TRBV5-8; size: .; D: .; J: TRBJ1-1; DNA: TGTGCCAGCAGCTTGGTTGTAGGCTGGACTGAAGCTTTCTTT; CDR3: CASSLVVGWTEAFF
V: TRBV20-1; size: .; D: TRBD2; J: TRBJ2-5; DNA: TGCAGTGCTAGTGGCGGGGGGGCCAGATTGGCAAAGACCCAGTACTTC; CDR3: CSASGGGARLAKTQYF
V: TRBV30; size: .; D: .; J: TRBJ2-1; DNA: TGTGCCTGGAGTGTAGACAGGTACTCCTACAATGAGCAGTTCTTC; CDR3: CAWSVDRYSYNEQFF
V: TRBV7-3; size: .; D: .; J: TRBJ1-1; DNA: TGTGCCAGCAGCTTAGCGGTAGGCACTGAAGCTTTCTTT; CDR3: CASSLAVGTEAFF
V: TRBV15; size: .; D: .; J: TRBJ2-2; DNA: TGTGCCACCCCCTCGAAAACCGGGGAGCTGTTTTTT; CDR3: CATPSKTGELFF
V: TRBV29-1; size: few; D: TRBD2; J: TRBJ2-1; DNA: TGCAGCGTTGAAAAGGTAGCGGGGGGTTTAGGGAATGAGCAGTTCTTC; CDR3: CSVEKVAGGLGNEQFF
V: TRBV19; size: .; D: TRBD1; J: TRBJ1-1; DNA: TGTGCCAGTAGTGTACAGGGGATGGGCACTGAAGCTTTCTTT; CDR3: CASSVQGMGTEAFF
V: TRBV6-5; size: once; D: TRBD2; J: TRBJ2-5; DNA: TGTGCCAGCAGCCGGACTAGAGGGGAGACCCAGTACTTC; CDR3: CASSRTRGETQYF
V: TRBV7-2; size: once; D: .; J: TRBJ2-1; DNA: TGTGCCAGCAGCTTAGACCGGTACAATGAGCAGTTCTTC; CDR3: CASSLDRYNEQFF
V: TRBV30; size: .; D: .; J: TRBJ1-1; DNA: TGTGCCTGGAGGTCATCGGGGGTTAACACTGAAGCTTTCTTT; CDR3: CAWRSSGVNTEAFF
V: TRBV28; size: few; D: TRBD1; J: TRBJ1-6; DNA: TGTGCCAGCAGTACCCATGGACAGGGCGGAGGGTCACCCCTCCACTTT; CDR3: CASSTHGQGGGSPLHF
V: TRBV14; size: .; D: TRBD2; J: TRBJ2-3; DNA: TGTGCCAGCAGCCAAGTCGGGACTAGAATAGATACGCAGTATTTT; CDR3: CASSQVGTRIDTQYF
V: TRBV24-1; size: .; D: .; J: TRBJ2-5; DNA: TGTGCCACCAGTCCGGGGGCGGGTTGGTTGGAGACCCAGTACTTC; CDR3: CATSPGAGWLETQYF
V: TRBV10-3; size: .; D: TRBD1; J: TRBJ1-2; DNA: TGTGCCATCAGCCCTTCAGGGGGGTACTATGGCTACACCTTC; CDR3: CAISPSGGYYGYTF
V: TRBV4-2; size: .; D: .; J: TRBJ1-2; DNA: TGTGCCAGCAGCCAAGATTTGGTTCTCTATGGCTACACCTTC; CDR3: CASSQDLVLYGYTF
V: TRBV2; size: .; D: .; J: TRBJ2-5; DNA: TGTGCCAGCAATTTGGACCCCGGAGAGACCCAGTACTTC; CDR3: CASNLDPGETQYF
V: TRBV9; size: .; D: .; J: TRBJ1-2; DNA: TGTGCCAGCAGCGTAGGGGAGTCCCTTTTCTATGGCTACACCTTC; CDR3: CASSVGESLFYGYTF
V: TRBV6-6; size: .; D: TRBD1; J: TRBJ1-3; DNA: TGTGCCAGCAGTTACTCGGACAGGGCATACGGAAACACCATATATTTT; CDR3: CASSYSDRAYGNTIYF
V: TRBV7-2; size: .; D: .; J: TRBJ1-2; DNA: TGTGCCAGCAGCTTAGGAGGGAACTATGGCTACACCTTC; CDR3: CASSLGGNYGYTF
V: TRBV23-1; size: .; D: .; J: TRBJ1-4; DNA: TGCGCCAGCACTAGGACAGTAGCTAATGAAAAACTGTTTTTT; CDR3: CASTRTVANEKLFF
V: TRBV6-5; size: .; D: TRBD2; J: TRBJ2-2; DNA: TGTGCCAGCAGTCTTAGCGGGGGGAACACCGGGGAGCTGTTTTTT; CDR3: CASSLSGGNTGELFF
V: TRBV14; size: .; D: .; J: TRBJ2-5; DNA: TGTGCCAGCAGCCAGTGGGAGACCCAGTACTTC; CDR3: CASSQWETQYF
V: TRBV7-2; size: .; D: .; J: TRBJ2-7; DNA: TGTGCCAGCAGCTTAGGGCGCACCTACGAGCAGTACTTC; CDR3: CASSLGRTYEQYF
V: TRBV3-1/TRBV3-2; size: .; D: TRBD2; J: TRBJ2-1; DNA: TGTGCCAGCAGCCACAGGAGGGGACTAGCGGGGGGAAATGAGCAGTTCTTC; CDR3: CASSHRRGLAGGNEQFF
V: TRBV10-2; size: .; D: TRBD1; J: TRBJ2-1; DNA: TGCGCCAGCAGTGAGCCCCGGGGGACAGGGAGCGGTGAGCAGTTCTTC; CDR3: CASSEPRGTGSGEQFF
V: TRBV18; size: .; D: .; J: TRBJ2-7; DNA: TGTGCCAGCTCACCACCGTCGACCCACGAGCAGTACTTC; CDR3: CASSPPSTHEQYF
V: TRBV6-5; size: .; D: .; J: TRBJ1-3; DNA: TGTGCCAGCGAGAGAGGTGTGGAGGCAAACACCATATATTTT; CDR3: CASERGVEANTIYF
V: TRBV5-6; size: .; D: .; J: TRBJ1-4; DNA: TGTGCCAGCAGCTTGGGCAGGGCAACTAATGAAAAACTGTTTTTT; CDR3: CASSLGRATNEKLFF
V: TRBV2; size: .; D: TRBD1; J: TRBJ1-6; DNA: TGTGCCAGCAGTGAACTCCGGACAGGGAGTGGATCACCCCTCCACTTT; CDR3: CASSELRTGSGSPLHF
V: TRBV11-2; size: .; D: .; J: TRBJ1-2; DNA: TGTGCCAGCAGCTCCCCACCCGGGGGAGGCCCCTATGGCTACACCTTC; CDR3: CASSSPPGGGPYGYTF
V: TRBV2; size: .; D: .; J: TRBJ2-3; DNA: TGTGCCAGCAGTGAAGCTTCCCGGGACTTAACTAGCACAGATACGCAGTATTTT; CDR3: CASSEASRDLTSTDTQYF